Included here is one T cell receptor (beta chain) sequence, with context. The antigen remains unidentified. A read error is likely, as this CDR3 ends without the conserved phenylalanine or tryptophan. The CDR3 is 13 residues long. Germline CDR1 reads SQVTM; CDR2 reads ANQGSEA. These data are taken from a study of tumor-infiltrating lymphocytes in primary liver carcinoma. Study context: Stage T1-T3 N0M0 tumors measured about 4.2 to 11 cm at most. Overall study findings and caveats: Overlap between tumor regions exceeded overlap of tumor with adjacent tissue or blood.

Production of TCR beta cDNA used around 500 ng total RNA together with a constant-region primer. The TCR beta library was amplified through three nested multiplex PCR rounds in a modified ARM-PCR procedure. The study ran its first two PCR rounds for roughly 11 cycles each, using TRBV1-TRBV30 forward primers and a C-beta reverse primer. Using its own MiXCR run on the multiplex PCR reads, TCRdb lists one record per CDR3 protein. Of some 43,000 distinct CDR3 sequences in the sample, 55% to 75% were seen once. Unsorted bulk tissue, about 18-31 mg of it, served as the source for co-extraction of RNA and DNA. The sampling covered five separate regions of each tumor. Without exception, tumor samples held over 80% viable tumor cells.

The sample taken for sequencing was liver tumor tissue from sampling region 5. Stated subset: tumor region T5, tumor centre. The chain carries TRBV29-1 and TRBJ2-7; D might be TRBD2 (6 bases). The J call could be wrong; TRBJ2-1 is a better fit for the DNA end. This clonotype originated in a man between 40 and 49 years old with primary liver carcinoma and hepatitis B virus infection. CDR3: CSVEGPPSYEQFS. The CDR3 region has the DNA TGCAGCGTGGAGGGGCCCCCGTCCTACGAGCAGTTCTCC.